The T cell receptor (beta chain) under discussion was sequenced for a study of blood T cell repertoires in COVID-19 (dated by TCRdb to the early 2020s). Turning to the overall study: Samples from collaborators originated in the United States, Italy and Spain and spanned both the acute and convalescent phases of COVID-19. The prospective study material was composed of cDNA or gDNA derived from T cells, B-cell-depleted T cells, or PBMCs. The dataset comprised deeply sampled blood TCRbeta repertoires from subjects exposed to, actively infected with, or recovered from COVID-19. A freely available public database, intended as a resource for researchers studying the immune response to SARS-CoV-2, is where the repertoires were released. The samples were drawn from the first 160 participants of the ongoing ImmuneRACE study and from 1,254 subjects provided by 6 global collaborators. The sample metadata nearly always contained a de-identified subject ID, COVID-19 status, age in years and sex. HLA class I and class II types, where available, came from metadata supplied by the sample provider rather than from assay-based typing.

The collaborating institutions used their own protocols to collect whole blood in K2EDTA tubes. Collaborator samples were shipped for TCRbeta analysis as frozen whole blood, isolated PBMCs, or DNA extracted from either sample type. Summary of the overall study and its limitations: Clinical and demographic metadata were provided uncurated, with the amount varying by source and participant.

The CDR1 and CDR2 encoded by the germline V gene (reference sequence) are SEHNR and FQNEAQ. The CDR3 covers 14 residues, taking in both the cysteine and the phenylalanine. Here the CDR3 DNA is all that survives: 42 bases in frame from base 1. The junction carries 8 bases between V and J, which are trimmed by 3 bases and 1 base respectively. TCRbeta CDR3 regions were amplified from genomic DNA by means of the immunoSEQ Assay, a bias-controlled multiplex PCR. The authors' pipeline ran thus. The number of nucleated cells in each sample was estimated by amplification of reference gene primers within the assay. To quantify the absolute abundance of each unique TCRbeta CDR3 rearrangement, sequence reads were collapsed and filtered. For each sample, productive Simpson clonality was calculated as the square root of Simpson's diversity index across productive rearrangements. The clones in this table, taken by TCRdb from immuneACCESS, are in-frame only. Not every clone is retained; where verified, under half of the shortfall comes from an unresolved V gene, and the cause of the rest is unknown. V, J and clone size were drawn from that table, and D and trimming were deduced from the DNA. Across this sample there are approximately 46,000 clones, with roughly 83% seen only once. The ten largest clones capture roughly 14% of the sample.

This clone was seen once. No antigen is known for it. No base-level quality is on record; no much larger clone is a single base apart. The TCR comes from a human donor in a cohort sampled during active COVID-19. The chain is assembled from TRBV7-9 and TRBJ2-3; the D segment could be TRBD2, given 6 matching bases. Source material: peripheral blood. The CDR3 is CASSFGGRTDTQYF. The bases are TGTGCCAGCAGCTTCGGGGGTCGCACAGATACGCAGTATTTT. With the portions outside the CDR3 filled from the reference TRBV7-9 and TRBJ2-3 genes, the complete variable region becomes DTGVSQNPRHKITKRGQNVTFRCDPISEHNRLYWYRQTLGQGPEFLTYFQNEAQLEKSRLLSDRFSAERPKGSFSTLEIQRTEQGDSAMYLCASSFGGRTDTQYFGPGTRLTVL.